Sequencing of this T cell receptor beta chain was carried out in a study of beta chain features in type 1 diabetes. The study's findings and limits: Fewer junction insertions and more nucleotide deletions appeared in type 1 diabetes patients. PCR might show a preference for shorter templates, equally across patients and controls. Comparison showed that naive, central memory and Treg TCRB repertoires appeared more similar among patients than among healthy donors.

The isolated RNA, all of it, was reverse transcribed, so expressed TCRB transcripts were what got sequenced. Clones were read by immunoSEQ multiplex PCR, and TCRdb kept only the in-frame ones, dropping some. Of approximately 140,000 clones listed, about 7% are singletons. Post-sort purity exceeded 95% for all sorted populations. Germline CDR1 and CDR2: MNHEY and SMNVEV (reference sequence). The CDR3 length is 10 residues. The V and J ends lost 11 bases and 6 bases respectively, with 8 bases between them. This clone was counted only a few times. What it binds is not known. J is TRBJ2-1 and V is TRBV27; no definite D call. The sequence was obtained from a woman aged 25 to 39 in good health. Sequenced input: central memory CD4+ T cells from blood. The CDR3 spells CAQKVNEQFF. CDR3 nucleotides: TGTGCCCAGAAAGTCAATGAGCAGTTCTTC.